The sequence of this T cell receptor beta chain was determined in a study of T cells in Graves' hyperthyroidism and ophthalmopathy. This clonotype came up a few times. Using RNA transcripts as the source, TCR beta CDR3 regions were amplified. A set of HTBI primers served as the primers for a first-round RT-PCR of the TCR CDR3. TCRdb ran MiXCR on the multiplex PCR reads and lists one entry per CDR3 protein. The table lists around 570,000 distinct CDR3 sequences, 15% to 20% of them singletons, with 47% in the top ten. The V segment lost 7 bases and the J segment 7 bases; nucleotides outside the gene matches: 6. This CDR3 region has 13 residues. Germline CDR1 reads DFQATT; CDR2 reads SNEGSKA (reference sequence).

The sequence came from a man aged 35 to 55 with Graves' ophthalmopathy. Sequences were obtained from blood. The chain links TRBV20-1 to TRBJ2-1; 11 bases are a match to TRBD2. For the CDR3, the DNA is TGCAGTGTAGCGGGAGGGCCCGAAAATGAGCAGTTCTTC. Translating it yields CSVAGGPENEQFF.